Listed below are T cell receptor beta chains from one sample, sequenced in a study of cytomegalovirus exposure and HLA in healthy donors. Generated by immunoSEQ multiplex PCR, the TCRdb table keeps only in-frame clones and is missing some. The table includes tens of thousands of clones, 85% to 95% detected once. Sequenced input: PBMCs. All receptors derive from a woman aged 18-35 years in good health and CMV-seropositive. CDR3s include the opening cysteine and the closing phenylalanine or tryptophan. A D gene is named only where the DNA matches it firmly. Expanded clones are given a class, and other clones once, few, many or no size at all.

>TRBJ2-7|NA|NA|TRBV5-1
CASSLQGGARYEQYF
TGCGCCAGCAGCTTGCAGGGGGGCGCGCGTTACGAGCAGTACTTC
>TRBJ2-2|NA|NA|TRBV29-1
CSVAQGGLGELFF
TGCAGCGTCGCGCAAGGGGGATTGGGGGAGCTGTTTTTT
>TRBJ2-7|NA|NA|TRBV2
CASGAERDYEQYF
TGTGCCAGCGGAGCCGAAAGAGACTACGAGCAGTACTTC
>TRBJ1-4|NA|TRBD1|TRBV10-3
CAIRDRPNEKLFF
TGTGCCATCCGGGACAGGCCTAATGAAAAACTGTTTTTT
>TRBJ1-5|NA|TRBD1|TRBV19
CASRKTGNSNQPQHF
TGTGCCAGTAGGAAGACAGGGAATAGCAATCAGCCCCAGCATTTT
>TRBJ2-3|NA|TRBD2|TRBV7-2
CASSFWTSGGAMDTQYF
TGTGCCAGCAGCTTCTGGACTAGCGGGGGCGCCATGGATACGCAGTATTTT
>TRBJ2-3|NA|NA|TRBV19
CASSIGRGRLSEERTDTQYF
TGTGCCAGTAGTATAGGAAGGGGAAGACTTTCGGAAGAACGCACAGATACGCAGTATTTT
>TRBJ2-5|NA|NA|TRBV29-1
CSVQEAGEEETQYF
TGCAGCGTTCAAGAGGCAGGGGAAGAAGAGACCCAGTACTTC
>TRBJ2-3|NA|TRBD2|TRBV5-1
CASSLPSGSGTDTQYF
TGCGCCAGCAGCTTGCCTAGCGGGAGTGGGACAGATACGCAGTATTTT
>TRBJ1-2|once|NA|TRBV6-5
CASSKGAGGGYTF
TGTGCCAGCAGCAAAGGGGCCGGCGGTGGCTACACCTTC
>TRBJ2-7|NA|NA|TRBV4-1
CASSQGTDRYEQYF
TGCGCCAGCAGCCAAGGTACAGACCGTTACGAGCAGTACTTC
>TRBJ1-1|NA|NA|TRBV19
CASSKSGGRNTEAFF
TGTGCCAGTAGTAAGTCCGGGGGTCGGAACACTGAAGCTTTCTTT
>TRBJ1-6|NA|NA|TRBV6-5
CASSSGTWESPLHF
TGTGCCAGCAGTTCAGGGACTTGGGAATCACCCCTCCACTTT
>TRBJ2-7|NA|TRBD1|TRBV11-2
CASSSGLGQVYEQYF
TGTGCCAGCAGCTCGGGTTTAGGACAGGTATACGAGCAGTACTTC
>TRBJ2-5|NA|TRBD2|TRBV19
CASSRTSGAETQYF
TGTGCCAGTAGCAGGACTAGCGGGGCAGAGACCCAGTACTTC
>TRBJ1-2|NA|NA|TRBV6-6
CASSYGGEGYTF
TGTGCCAGCAGTTACGGCGGGGAGGGCTACACCTTC
>TRBJ2-5|once|TRBD1|TRBV9
CASSAHYRGETQYF
TGTGCCAGCAGCGCCCATTACAGGGGAGAGACCCAGTACTTC
>TRBJ2-7|once|NA|TRBV27
CASSSFSGGLAREQYF
TGTGCCAGCAGTTCCTTTTCAGGCGGACTCGCCCGCGAGCAGTACTTC
>TRBJ1-2|NA|NA|TRBV7-2
CASTLAGHYGYTF
TGTGCCAGCACCCTCGCCGGTCACTATGGCTACACCTTC
>TRBJ2-3|NA|NA|TRBV4-2
CASSRAGTGPDTQYF
TGTGCCAGCAGCCGAGCGGGAACAGGGCCAGATACGCAGTATTTT
>TRBJ2-1|NA|NA|TRBV12-1
CASSFGGGLWEQFF
TGTGCCAGCAGCTTTGGCGGGGGGTTGTGGGAGCAGTTCTTC
>TRBJ2-7|NA|TRBD2|TRBV7-6
CASSLGGGGDPYEQYF
TGTGCCAGCAGCTTAGGAGGCGGGGGGGATCCCTACGAGCAGTACTTC
>TRBJ2-5|NA|NA|TRBV28
CASIHARQETQYF
TGTGCCAGCATCCACGCCAGGCAAGAGACCCAGTACTTC
>TRBJ2-5|NA|TRBD1|TRBV4-1
CASSQAGTGGLETQYF
TGCGCCAGCAGCCAGGCCGGGACAGGGGGCTTAGAGACCCAGTACTTC
>TRBJ2-1|once|TRBD1|TRBV10-3
CAISGTGGHSPEQFF
TGTGCCATCAGTGGGACAGGGGGCCATTCGCCTGAGCAGTTCTTC
>TRBJ1-4|NA|TRBD1|TRBV4-1
CASSQPGQGAGKLFF
TGCGCCAGCAGCCAACCGGGACAGGGGGCCGGAAAACTGTTTTTT
>TRBJ2-1|NA|NA|TRBV11-3
CASSSRDRQKYNEQFF
TGTGCCAGCAGCTCGCGGGACAGACAAAAATACAATGAGCAGTTCTTC
>TRBJ2-1|NA|NA|TRBV4-2
CASSQAGNEQFF
TGTGCCAGCAGCCAAGCAGGGAATGAGCAGTTCTTC
>TRBJ2-3|NA|NA|TRBV5-1
CASSLDNRASDTQYF
TGCGCCAGCAGCTTGGATAACAGGGCTTCAGATACGCAGTATTTT
>TRBJ2-7|NA|TRBD1|TRBV14
CASSPTDRANEQYF
TGTGCCAGCAGCCCAACGGACAGGGCAAACGAGCAGTACTTC
>TRBJ1-1|NA|NA|TRBV5-5
CASSWGQTNTEAFF
TGTGCCAGCAGCTGGGGACAAACAAACACTGAAGCTTTCTTT
>TRBJ2-3|NA|NA|TRBV9
CASSESLHSTDTQYF
TGTGCCAGCAGCGAAAGCCTTCATAGCACAGATACGCAGTATTTT
>TRBJ2-2|NA|TRBD1|TRBV5-1
CASSSTPGQGFQANTGELFF
TGCGCCAGCAGCTCGACGCCGGGACAGGGTTTTCAAGCGAACACCGGGGAGCTGTTTTTT
>TRBJ1-4|NA|TRBD1|TRBV28
CATEPRQGATNEKLFF
TGTGCAACGGAACCCCGACAGGGGGCAACTAATGAAAAACTGTTTTTT
>TRBJ2-2|NA|NA|TRBV10-3
CAISLEETGELFF
TGTGCCATCAGCCTGGAGGAAACCGGGGAGCTGTTTTTT
>TRBJ1-5|NA|TRBD1|TRBV28
CASSLGGQGTVLTDF
TGTGCCAGCAGTTTAGGGGGACAGGGAACGGTTCTCACGGATTTT
>TRBJ1-6|NA|NA|TRBV2
CASGRGEGMDSPLHF
TGTGCCAGCGGGAGGGGGGAAGGGATGGACTCACCCCTCCACTTT
>TRBJ2-2|NA|NA|TRBV19
CASTMGRRTGELFF
TGTGCCAGTACCATGGGCAGAAGAACCGGGGAGCTGTTTTTT
>TRBJ1-1|NA|NA|TRBV6-1
CASSLLTGREAFF
TGTGCCAGCAGTCTCCTTACGGGTAGAGAAGCTTTCTTT
>TRBJ1-2|NA|NA|TRBV7-9
CASSPGVNYGYTF
TGTGCCAGCAGCCCGGGGGTGAACTATGGCTACACCTTC
>TRBJ2-5|NA|NA|TRBV28
CASSFRRGPETQYF
TGTGCCAGCAGTTTTCGGCGGGGACCGGAGACCCAGTACTTC
>TRBJ2-1|once|NA|TRBV5-1
CASSLGRTRGFLSSYNEQFF
TGCGCCAGCAGCTTGGGGCGGACTAGGGGGTTCCTGAGCTCCTACAATGAGCAGTTCTTC
>TRBJ1-2|NA|TRBD1|TRBV27
CASSSRDRENGYTF
TGTGCCAGCAGTTCGAGGGACAGGGAGAATGGCTACACCTTC
>TRBJ1-1|NA|TRBD1|TRBV5-1
CASSPGQGVEAFF
TGCGCCAGCAGCCCAGGACAGGGGGTTGAAGCTTTCTTT
>TRBJ2-5|NA|NA|TRBV7-9
CASSSLTETQYF
TGTGCCAGCAGCTCTTTAACTGAGACCCAGTACTTC
>TRBJ2-1|NA|TRBD1|TRBV7-2
CASSLGAGTATYNEQFF
TGTGCCAGCAGCTTAGGGGCCGGGACAGCCACCTACAATGAGCAGTTCTTC
>TRBJ2-3|NA|NA|TRBV11-2
CASSPSGSARDTQYF
TGTGCCAGCAGCCCCTCAGGGTCAGCCCGAGATACGCAGTATTTT
>TRBJ1-5|NA|NA|TRBV27
CASSSGTRGLNQPQHF
TGTGCCAGCAGTTCCGGGACAAGGGGACTAAATCAGCCCCAGCATTTT
>TRBJ1-4|NA|TRBD1|TRBV5-1
CASSRGDRANEKLFF
TGCGCCAGCAGCCGGGGGGACAGGGCTAATGAAAAACTGTTTTTT
>TRBJ1-6|NA|NA|TRBV2
CASSVKQLNNSPLHF
TGTGCCAGCAGTGTGAAACAGCTGAATAATTCACCCCTCCACTTT